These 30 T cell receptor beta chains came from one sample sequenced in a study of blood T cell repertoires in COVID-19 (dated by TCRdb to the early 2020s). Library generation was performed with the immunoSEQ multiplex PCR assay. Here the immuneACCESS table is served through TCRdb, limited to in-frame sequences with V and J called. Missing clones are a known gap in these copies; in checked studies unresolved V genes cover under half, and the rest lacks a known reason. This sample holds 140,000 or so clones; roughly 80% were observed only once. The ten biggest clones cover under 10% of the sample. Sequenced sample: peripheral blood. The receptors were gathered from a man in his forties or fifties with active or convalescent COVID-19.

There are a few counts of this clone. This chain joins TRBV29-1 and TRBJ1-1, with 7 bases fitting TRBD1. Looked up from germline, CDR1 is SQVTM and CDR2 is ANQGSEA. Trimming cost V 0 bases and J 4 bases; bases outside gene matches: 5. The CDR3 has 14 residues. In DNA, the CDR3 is TGCAGCGTTGAAGAGAGGGGGCTAAGCACTGAAGCTTTCTTT. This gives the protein CSVEERGLSTEAFF. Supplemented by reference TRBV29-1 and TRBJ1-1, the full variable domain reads SAVISQKPSRDICQRGTSLTIQCQVDSQVTMMFWYRQQPGQSLTLIATANQGSEATYESGFVIDKFPISRPNLTFSTLTVSNMSPEDSSIYLCSVEERGLSTEAFFGQGTRLTVV.

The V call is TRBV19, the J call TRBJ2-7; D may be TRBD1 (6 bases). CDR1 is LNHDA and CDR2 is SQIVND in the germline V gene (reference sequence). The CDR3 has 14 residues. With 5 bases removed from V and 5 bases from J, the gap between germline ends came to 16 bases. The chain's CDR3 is CASSQPGDLHEQYF. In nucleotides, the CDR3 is TGTGCCAGTAGTCAACCAGGGGACCTCCACGAGCAGTACTTC.

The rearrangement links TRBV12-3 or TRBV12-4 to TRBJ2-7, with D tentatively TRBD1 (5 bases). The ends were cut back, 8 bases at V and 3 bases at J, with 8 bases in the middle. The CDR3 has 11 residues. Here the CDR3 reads CASGALYEQYF. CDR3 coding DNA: TGTGCCAGCGGGGCTCTCTACGAGCAGTACTTC.

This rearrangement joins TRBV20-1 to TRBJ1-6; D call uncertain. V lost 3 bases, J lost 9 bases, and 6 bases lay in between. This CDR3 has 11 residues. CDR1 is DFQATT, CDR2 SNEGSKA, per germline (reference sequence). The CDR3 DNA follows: TGCAGTGCTAGCCTCTCTTCACCCCTCCACTTT. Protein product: CSASLSSPLHF.

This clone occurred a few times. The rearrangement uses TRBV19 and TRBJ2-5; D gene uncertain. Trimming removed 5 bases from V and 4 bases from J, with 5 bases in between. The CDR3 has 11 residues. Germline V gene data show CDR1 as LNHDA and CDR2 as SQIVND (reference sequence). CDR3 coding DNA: TGTGCCAGTAGTCACGGAGAGACCCAGTACTTC. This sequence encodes CASSHGETQYF.

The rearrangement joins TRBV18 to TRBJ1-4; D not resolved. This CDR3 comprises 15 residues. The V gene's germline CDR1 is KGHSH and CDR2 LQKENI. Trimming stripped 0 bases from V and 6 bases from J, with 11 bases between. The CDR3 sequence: CASSPPRGFDEKLFF. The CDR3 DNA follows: TGTGCCAGCTCACCACCGCGGGGATTTGATGAAAAACTGTTTTTT. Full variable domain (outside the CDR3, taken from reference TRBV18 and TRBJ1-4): NAGVMQNPRHLVRRRGQEARLRCSPMKGHSHVYWYRQLPEEGLKFMVYLQKENIIDESGMPKERFSAEFPKEGPSILRIQQVVRGDSAAYFCASSPPRGFDEKLFFGSGTQLSVL.

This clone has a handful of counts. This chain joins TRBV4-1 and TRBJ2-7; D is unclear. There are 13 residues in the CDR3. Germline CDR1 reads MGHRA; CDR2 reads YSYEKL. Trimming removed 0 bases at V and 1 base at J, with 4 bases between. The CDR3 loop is CASSQEASYEQYF. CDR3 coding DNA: TGCGCCAGCAGCCAAGAAGCGTCCTACGAGCAGTACTTC.

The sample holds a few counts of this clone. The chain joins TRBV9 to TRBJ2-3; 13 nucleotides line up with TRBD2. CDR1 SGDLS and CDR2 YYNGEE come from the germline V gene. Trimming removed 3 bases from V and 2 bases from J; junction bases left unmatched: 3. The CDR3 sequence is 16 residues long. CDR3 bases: TGTGCCAGCAGCGAGGGACTAGCGGGGAACACAGATACGCAGTATTTT. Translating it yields CASSEGLAGNTDTQYF.

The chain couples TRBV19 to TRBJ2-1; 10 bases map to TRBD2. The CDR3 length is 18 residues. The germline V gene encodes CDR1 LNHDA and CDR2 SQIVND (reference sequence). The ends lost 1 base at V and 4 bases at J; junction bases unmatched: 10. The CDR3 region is CASSIAGRGLALYNEQFF. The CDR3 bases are TGTGCCAGTAGTATAGCCGGCCGGGGACTAGCGTTATACAATGAGCAGTTCTTC.

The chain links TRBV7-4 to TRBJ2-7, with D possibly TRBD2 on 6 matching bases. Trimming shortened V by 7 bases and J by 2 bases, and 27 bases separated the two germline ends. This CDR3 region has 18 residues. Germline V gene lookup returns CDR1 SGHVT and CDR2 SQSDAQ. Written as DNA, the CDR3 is TGTGCCAGCATCCGGCGTCCTAGCGCCCCGAGAATCACCTACGAGCAGTACTTC. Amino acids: CASIRRPSAPRITYEQYF. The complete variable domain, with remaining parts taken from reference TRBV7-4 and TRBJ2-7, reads GAGVSQSPRYKVAKRGRDVALRCDSISGHVTLYWYRQTLGQGSEVLTYSQSDAQRDKSGRPSGRFSAERPERSVSTLKIQRTEQGDSAVYLCASIRRPSAPRITYEQYFGPGTRLTVT.

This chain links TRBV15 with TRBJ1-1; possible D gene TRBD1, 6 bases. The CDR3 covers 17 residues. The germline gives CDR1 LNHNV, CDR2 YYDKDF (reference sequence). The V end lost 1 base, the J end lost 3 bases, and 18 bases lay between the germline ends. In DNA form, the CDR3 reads TGTGCCACCAGCAGAGGGGTCGGAGGGGGGGTGGACACTGAAGCTTTCTTT. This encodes CATSRGVGGGVDTEAFF.

CDR3 in DNA: TGTGCCAGCAGCTTGGTTAACGACAGAAAGCAGTACTTC. This translates into CASSLVNDRKQYF. This chain links TRBV5-6 with TRBJ2-7; perhaps TRBD1 as D (5 bases). Deletions cut 0 bases from V and 8 bases from J, with 12 bases between. Germline-derived CDR1 and CDR2 are SGHDT and YYEEEE. CDR3 length: 13 amino acids.

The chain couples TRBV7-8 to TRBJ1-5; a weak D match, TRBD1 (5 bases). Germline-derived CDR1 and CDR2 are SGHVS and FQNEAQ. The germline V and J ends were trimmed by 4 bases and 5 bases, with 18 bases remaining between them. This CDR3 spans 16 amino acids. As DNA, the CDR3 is TGTGCCAGCAGCTGGGAACTGGGGCCAGCCGATCAGCCCCAGCATTTT. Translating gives CASSWELGPADQPQHF.

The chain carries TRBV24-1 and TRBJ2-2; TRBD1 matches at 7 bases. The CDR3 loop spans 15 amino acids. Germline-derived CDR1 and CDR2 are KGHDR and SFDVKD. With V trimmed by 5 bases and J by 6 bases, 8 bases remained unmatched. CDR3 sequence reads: CATSAAQGISGELFF. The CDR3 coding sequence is TGTGCCACCAGTGCCGCACAGGGGATCTCCGGGGAGCTGTTTTTT.

The CDR3 sequence: CASSRGQDICCFF. CDR3 bases: TGTGCCAGCTCACGTGGACAGGACATTTGTTGTTTCTTT. The chain has TRBV18 and TRBJ1-1, with TRBD1 matching over 7 bases. The CDR3 runs 13 residues. V lost 4 bases and J lost 13; bases outside the gene matches: 12. Looked up from germline, CDR1 is KGHSH and CDR2 is LQKENI.

This chain's CDR3 is CASSERLAGTDETQYF. The CDR3 coding sequence is TGTGCCAGCAGTGAACGGCTAGCGGGAACTGACGAGACCCAGTACTTC. J is TRBJ2-5 and V is TRBV2; TRBD2 matches at 9 bases. With V trimmed by 2 bases and J by 5 bases, 9 bases remained unmatched. The CDR3 is 16 amino acids. Germline lookup yields CDR1 SNHLY and CDR2 FYNNEI.

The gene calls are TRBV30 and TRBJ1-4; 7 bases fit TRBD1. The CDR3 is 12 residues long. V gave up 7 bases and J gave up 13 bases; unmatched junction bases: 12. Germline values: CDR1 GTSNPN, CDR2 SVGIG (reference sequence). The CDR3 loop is CASNRDRDILFF. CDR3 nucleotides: TGTGCCTCGAACAGGGACAGAGACATACTGTTTTTT.

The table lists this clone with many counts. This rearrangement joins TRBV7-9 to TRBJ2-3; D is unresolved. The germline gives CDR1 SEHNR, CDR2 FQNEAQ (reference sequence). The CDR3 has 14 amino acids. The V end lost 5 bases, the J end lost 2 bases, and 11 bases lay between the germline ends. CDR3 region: CASSEHFTTDTQYF. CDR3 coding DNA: TGTGCCAGCAGCGAGCACTTCACCACAGATACGCAGTATTTT.

Here the CDR3 reads CAWSVLGRGGGYTF. As DNA, the CDR3 is TGTGCCTGGAGTGTACTAGGGCGGGGTGGTGGCTACACCTTC. The chain couples TRBV30 to TRBJ1-2; D is uncertain. The CDR3 consists of 14 residues. Germline V gene data show CDR1 as GTSNPN and CDR2 as SVGIG (reference sequence). Trimming pared 0 bases from V and 7 bases from J, leaving 15 bases between.

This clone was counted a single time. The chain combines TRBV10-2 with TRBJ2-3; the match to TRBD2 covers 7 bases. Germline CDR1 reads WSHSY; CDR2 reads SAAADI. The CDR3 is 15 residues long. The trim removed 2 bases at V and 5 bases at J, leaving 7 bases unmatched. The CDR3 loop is CASSESSGRGDTQYF. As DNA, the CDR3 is TGCGCCAGCAGTGAGAGTAGCGGGCGCGGAGATACGCAGTATTTT.

CDR3 nucleotide sequence: TGTGCCAGCAGTTTGGCAGTCCTCTATGGCTACACCTTC. This codes for CASSLAVLYGYTF. This chain joins TRBV28 and TRBJ1-2; D not resolved. There are 13 residues in the CDR3. Trimming pared 3 bases from V and 4 bases from J, leaving 9 bases between. CDR1 and CDR2 from the germline V gene are MDHEN and SYDVKM.

For the CDR3, the DNA is TGTGCCAGCAGTCCAACCCCGGGGGATGGAAACACCATATATTTT. Amino acid sequence: CASSPTPGDGNTIYF. The V and J genes are TRBV27 and TRBJ1-3; TRBD1 might be the D (5 bases). This CDR3 spans 15 amino acids. V dropped 5 bases and J dropped 3 bases, with 14 bases sitting between them. Germline V CDR1 and CDR2: MNHEY, SMNVEV (reference sequence).

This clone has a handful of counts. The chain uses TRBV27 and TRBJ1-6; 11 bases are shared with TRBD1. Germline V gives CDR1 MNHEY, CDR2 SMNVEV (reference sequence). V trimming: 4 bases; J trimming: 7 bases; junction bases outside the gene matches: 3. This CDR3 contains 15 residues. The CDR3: CASSSGTGGNSPLHF. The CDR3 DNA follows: TGTGCCAGCAGTTCCGGGACAGGGGGAAATTCACCCCTCCACTTT.

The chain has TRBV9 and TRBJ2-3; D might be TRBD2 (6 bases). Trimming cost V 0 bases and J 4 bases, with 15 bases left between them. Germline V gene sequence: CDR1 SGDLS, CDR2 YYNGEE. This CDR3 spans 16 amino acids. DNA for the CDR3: TGTGCCAGCAGCGTAGGGGCTAGCGACCGCGCAGATACGCAGTATTTT. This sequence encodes CASSVGASDRADTQYF.

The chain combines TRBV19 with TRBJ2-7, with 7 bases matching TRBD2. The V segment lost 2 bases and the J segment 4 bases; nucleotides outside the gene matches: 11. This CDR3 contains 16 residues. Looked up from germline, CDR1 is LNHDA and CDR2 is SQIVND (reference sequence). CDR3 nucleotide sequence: TGTGCCAGTAGTATACCCGGACGGGGAGGGAGTTACGAGCAGTACTTC. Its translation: CASSIPGRGGSYEQYF.

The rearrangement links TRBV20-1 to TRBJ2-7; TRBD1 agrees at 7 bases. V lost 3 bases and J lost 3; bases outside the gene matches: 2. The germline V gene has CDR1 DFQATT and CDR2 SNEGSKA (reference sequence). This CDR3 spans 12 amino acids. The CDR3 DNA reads TGCAGTGCTAGTAGGGGGCTCTACGAGCAGTACTTC. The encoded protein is CSASRGLYEQYF.

This CDR3 is CSVAPWGTGDGYTF. In DNA, the CDR3 is TGCAGCGTTGCCCCTTGGGGGACTGGAGACGGCTACACCTTC. The rearrangement uses TRBV29-1 and TRBJ1-2; possibly TRBD1 for D (5 bases). Trimming took 4 bases from V and 8 from J, leaving 20 bases between them. This CDR3 has 14 residues. Germline assignment: CDR1 SQVTM and CDR2 ANQGSEA.

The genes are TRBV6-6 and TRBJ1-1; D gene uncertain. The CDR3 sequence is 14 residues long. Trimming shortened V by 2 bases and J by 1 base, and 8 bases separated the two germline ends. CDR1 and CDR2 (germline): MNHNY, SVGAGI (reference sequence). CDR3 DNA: TGTGCCAGCAGTTACGGCAGGCAGAACACTGAAGCTTTCTTT. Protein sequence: CASSYGRQNTEAFF.

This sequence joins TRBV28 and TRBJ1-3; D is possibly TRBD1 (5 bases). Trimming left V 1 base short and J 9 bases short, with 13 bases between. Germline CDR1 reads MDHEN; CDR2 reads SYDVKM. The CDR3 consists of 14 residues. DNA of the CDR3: TGTGCCAGCAGTTTATTAGGGGCCGGGGGCACCATATATTTT. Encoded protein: CASSLLGAGGTIYF.

The CDR3: CASADGGKNEKLFF. CDR3 nucleotides: TGTGCCAGCGCTGATGGGGGGAAAAACGAAAAACTGTTTTTT. This chain uses TRBV7-2 with TRBJ1-4, with D possibly TRBD1 on 5 matching bases. V dropped 8 bases and J dropped 8 bases, with 18 bases sitting between them. The V gene's germline CDR1 is SGHTA and CDR2 FQGNSA. The CDR3 covers 14 residues.